This T cell receptor (beta chain) stems from a study of T cells in Graves' hyperthyroidism and ophthalmopathy. Template material for amplifying TCR beta CDR3 regions consisted of RNA transcripts. The HTBI primer set was used in a first-round RT-PCR of the TCR CDR3. TCRdb ran MiXCR on the multiplex PCR reads and lists one entry per CDR3 protein. Of 660,000 or so distinct CDR3 sequences in the sample, around 20% were seen once. The CDR3 totals 18 residues. Per germline, CDR1 MDHEN and CDR2 SYDVKM. V was shortened by 5 bases and J by 3 bases, with 26 bases between the two germline ends. This TCR was sampled from a man aged 25-45 years with Graves' ophthalmopathy. This sequence joins TRBV28 and TRBJ2-7; tentatively, D is TRBD2 (6 bases). Sample: blood. The CDR3 spells CASSLYGGSARQHYEQYF. The CDR3 nucleotides are TGTGCCAGCAGTCTGTACGGGGGATCTGCTAGACAGCACTACGAGCAGTACTTC.